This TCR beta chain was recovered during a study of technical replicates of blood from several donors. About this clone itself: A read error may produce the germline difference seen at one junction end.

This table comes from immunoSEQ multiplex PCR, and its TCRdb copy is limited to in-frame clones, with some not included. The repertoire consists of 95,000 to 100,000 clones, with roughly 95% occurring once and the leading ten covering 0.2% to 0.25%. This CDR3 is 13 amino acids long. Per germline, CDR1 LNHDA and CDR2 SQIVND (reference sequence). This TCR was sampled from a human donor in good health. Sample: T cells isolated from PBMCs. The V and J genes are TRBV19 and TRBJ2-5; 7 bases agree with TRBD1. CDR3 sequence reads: CASSKGAQGTQYF. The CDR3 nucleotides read TGTGCCAGTAGTAAGGGGGCGCAAGGGACCCAGTACTTC. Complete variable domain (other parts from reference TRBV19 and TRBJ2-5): DGGITQSPKYLFRKEGQNVTLSCEQNLNHDAMYWYRQDPGQGLRLIYYSQIVNDFQKGDIAEGYSVSREKKESFPLTVTSAQKNPTAFYLCASSKGAQGTQYFGPGTRLLVL.